What follows describes a single TCR beta chain. The data stem from a study of blood T cell repertoires in COVID-19. Study-wide context: Acute and convalescent COVID-19 specimens originated in the United States, Italy and Spain. PBMCs, B-cell-depleted T cells, or T cells were the source of the cDNA or gDNA that made up the material.

The ends lost 1 base at V and 1 base at J; junction bases unmatched: 5. In germline, CDR1 is SGHRS, CDR2 YFSETQ. This CDR3 is 16 amino acids long. Original processing methods: Reference gene primer amplification in the assay estimated nucleated cell counts. The repertoire was sequenced with immunoSEQ multiplex PCR; TCRdb's copy has only in-frame clones and lacks some. V and J calls and clone size come straight from that table; D and trimming were deduced from the DNA. The sample includes approximately 150,000 clones, approximately 80% seen only once; the top ten take roughly 10%. The clonotype originates from a man in his 60s with active or convalescent COVID-19. This rearrangement joins TRBV5-1 to TRBJ2-3; 8 nucleotides align to TRBD2. The sequencing input was peripheral blood. The CDR3 reads CASSLYPGGGTDTQYF. The CDR3 DNA sequence: TGCGCCAGCAGCTTGTACCCGGGGGGGGGCACAGATACGCAGTATTTT.